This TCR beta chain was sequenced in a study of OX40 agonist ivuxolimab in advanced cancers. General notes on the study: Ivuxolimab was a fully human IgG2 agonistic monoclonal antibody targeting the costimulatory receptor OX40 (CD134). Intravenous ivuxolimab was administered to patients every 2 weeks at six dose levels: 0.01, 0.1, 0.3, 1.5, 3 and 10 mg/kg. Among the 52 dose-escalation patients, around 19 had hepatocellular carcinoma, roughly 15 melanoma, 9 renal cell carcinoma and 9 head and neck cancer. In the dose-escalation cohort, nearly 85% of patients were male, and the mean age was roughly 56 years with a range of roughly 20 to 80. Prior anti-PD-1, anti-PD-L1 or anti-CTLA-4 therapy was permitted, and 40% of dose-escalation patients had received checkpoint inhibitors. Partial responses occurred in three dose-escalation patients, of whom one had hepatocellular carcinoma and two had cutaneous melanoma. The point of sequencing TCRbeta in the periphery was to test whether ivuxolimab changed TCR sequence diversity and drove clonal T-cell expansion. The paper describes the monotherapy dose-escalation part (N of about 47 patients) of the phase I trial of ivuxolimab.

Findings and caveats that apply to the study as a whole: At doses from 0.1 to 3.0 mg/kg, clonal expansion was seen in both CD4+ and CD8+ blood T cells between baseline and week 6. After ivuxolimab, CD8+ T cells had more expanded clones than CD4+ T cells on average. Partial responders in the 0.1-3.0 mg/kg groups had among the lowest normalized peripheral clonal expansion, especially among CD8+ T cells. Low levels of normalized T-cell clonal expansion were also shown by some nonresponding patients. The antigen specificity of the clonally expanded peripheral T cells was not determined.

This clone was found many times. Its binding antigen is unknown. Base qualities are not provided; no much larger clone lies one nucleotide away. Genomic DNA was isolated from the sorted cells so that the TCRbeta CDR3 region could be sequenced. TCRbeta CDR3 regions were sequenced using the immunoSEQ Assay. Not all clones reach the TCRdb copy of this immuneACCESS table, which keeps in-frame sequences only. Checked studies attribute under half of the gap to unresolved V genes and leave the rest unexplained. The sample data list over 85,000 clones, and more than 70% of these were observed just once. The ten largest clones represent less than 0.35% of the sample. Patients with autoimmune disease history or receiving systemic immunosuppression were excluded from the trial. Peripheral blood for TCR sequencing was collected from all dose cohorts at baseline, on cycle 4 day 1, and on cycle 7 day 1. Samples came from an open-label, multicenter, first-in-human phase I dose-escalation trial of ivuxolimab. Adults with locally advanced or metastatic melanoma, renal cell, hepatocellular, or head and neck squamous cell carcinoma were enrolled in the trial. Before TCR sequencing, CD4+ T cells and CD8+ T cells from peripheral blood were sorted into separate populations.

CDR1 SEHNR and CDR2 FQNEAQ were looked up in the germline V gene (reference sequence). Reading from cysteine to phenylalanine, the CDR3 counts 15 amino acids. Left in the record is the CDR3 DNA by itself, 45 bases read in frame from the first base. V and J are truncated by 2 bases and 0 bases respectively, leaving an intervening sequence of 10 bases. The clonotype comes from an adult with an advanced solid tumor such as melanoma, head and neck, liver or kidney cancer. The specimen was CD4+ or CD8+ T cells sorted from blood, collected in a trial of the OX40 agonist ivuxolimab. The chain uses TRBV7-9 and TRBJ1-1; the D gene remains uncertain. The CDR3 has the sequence CASSLTESLNTEAFF. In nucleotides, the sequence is TGTGCCAGCAGCTTAACAGAATCTTTGAACACTGAAGCTTTCTTT.